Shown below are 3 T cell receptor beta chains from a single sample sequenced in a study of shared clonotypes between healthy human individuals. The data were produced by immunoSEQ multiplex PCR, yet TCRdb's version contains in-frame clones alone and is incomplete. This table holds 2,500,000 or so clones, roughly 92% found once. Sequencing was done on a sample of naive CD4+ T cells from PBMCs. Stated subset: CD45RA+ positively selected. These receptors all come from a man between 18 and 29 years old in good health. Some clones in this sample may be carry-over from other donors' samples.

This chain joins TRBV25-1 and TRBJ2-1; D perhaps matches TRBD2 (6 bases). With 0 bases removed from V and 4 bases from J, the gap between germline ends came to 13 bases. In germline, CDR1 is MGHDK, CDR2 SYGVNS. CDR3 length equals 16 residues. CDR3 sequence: CASSEYGGAAYNEQFF. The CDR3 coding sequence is TGTGCCAGCAGTGAATATGGAGGGGCTGCGTACAATGAGCAGTTCTTC.

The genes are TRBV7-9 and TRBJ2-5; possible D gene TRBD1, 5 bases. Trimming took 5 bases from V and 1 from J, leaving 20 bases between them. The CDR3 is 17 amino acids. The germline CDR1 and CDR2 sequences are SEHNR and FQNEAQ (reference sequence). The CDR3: CASSARLVQAIQETQYF. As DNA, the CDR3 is TGTGCCAGCAGCGCCCGACTGGTACAGGCGATCCAAGAGACCCAGTACTTC.

The DNA for the CDR3 is TGTGCCAGTAGTAAAACAGGGCCCCCTTATCAGCCCCAGCATTTT. It translates to CASSKTGPPYQPQHF. This chain uses TRBV19 with TRBJ1-5, with D possibly being TRBD1 (6 bases). V was trimmed by 4 bases and J by 5 bases, leaving 15 bases between them. CDR1 is LNHDA, CDR2 SQIVND, per germline (reference sequence). This CDR3 contains 15 residues. Drawing the rest from reference TRBV19 and TRBJ1-5, the complete variable domain is DGGITQSPKYLFRKEGQNVTLSCEQNLNHDAMYWYRQDPGQGLRLIYYSQIVNDFQKGDIAEGYSVSREKKESFPLTVTSAQKNPTAFYLCASSKTGPPYQPQHFGDGTRLSIL.